This passage covers 10 T cell receptor beta chains from one sample sequenced in a study of cytomegalovirus exposure and HLA in healthy donors. A multiplex PCR was run with 60 Vbeta primers and 13 Jbeta primers. This table comes from immunoSEQ multiplex PCR, and its TCRdb copy is limited to in-frame clones, with some not included. The sample lists about 220,000 clones, about 80% occurring once. The specimen sequenced was PBMCs. Source of these receptors: a man between 18 and 29 years old in good health and CMV-seronegative.

This clone was counted once. The chain employs TRBV15 and TRBJ1-5, with D tentatively TRBD1 (5 bases). From germline, CDR1 is LNHNV and CDR2 YYDKDF (reference sequence). The CDR3 covers 15 residues. V was pared by 3 bases and J by 3 bases, with 12 bases between. The DNA for the CDR3 is TGTGCCACCAGCAGTGCTAGACAGAACAATCAGCCCCAGCATTTT. Amino acid sequence: CATSSARQNNQPQHF.

This rearrangement joins TRBV18 to TRBJ2-1; D remains ambiguous. CDR1 and CDR2 (germline): KGHSH, LQKENI. This CDR3 is 11 amino acids long. The V end lost 3 bases, the J end lost 9 bases, and 6 bases lay between the germline ends. The CDR3 region is CASSPRVEQFF. DNA for the CDR3: TGTGCCAGCTCACCCCGAGTTGAGCAGTTCTTC.

The gene calls are TRBV7-9 and TRBJ2-7, with TRBD2 as a possible D gene (7 bases). The CDR3 consists of 15 residues. The germline gives CDR1 SEHNR, CDR2 FQNEAQ (reference sequence). Trimming removed 6 bases at V and 2 bases at J, with 17 bases between. CDR3 DNA sequence: TGTGCCAGCAGAAGGGGGGGAGGCAGCACCTACGAGCAGTACTTC. Translation: CASRRGGGSTYEQYF.

This chain uses TRBV5-1 with TRBJ1-2; 7 bases agree with TRBD1. This CDR3 spans 16 amino acids. CDR1 SGHRS and CDR2 YFSETQ come from the germline V gene. J lost 2 bases, V lost 7 bases, and 14 bases had no gene match. The CDR3 protein is CASHDRVGLTNYGYTF. CDR3 DNA: TGCGCCAGCCACGACAGGGTCGGCCTAACAAACTATGGCTACACCTTC.

Here the CDR3 reads CASSLVPTRQETQYF. In DNA form, the CDR3 reads TGTGCCAGCAGTTTAGTCCCCACCAGACAAGAGACCCAGTACTTC. V usage is TRBV27 and J usage is TRBJ2-5; D gene unclear. V shed 2 bases and J shed 2 bases, with 12 bases lying between them. Per germline, CDR1 MNHEY and CDR2 SMNVEV (reference sequence). This CDR3 comprises 15 residues.

The J gene is TRBJ2-3, the V gene TRBV29-1; 13 bases align to TRBD2. The CDR3 is made up of 19 amino acids. Germline CDR1 is SQVTM and CDR2 is ANQGSEA. The junction had 18 bases not matched to a gene; V was cut back by 5 bases and J by 4 bases. This CDR3 is CSVLHLVWTSGRVSDTQYF. The CDR3 DNA reads as TGCAGCGTTCTACATTTGGTGTGGACTAGCGGGAGAGTCTCAGATACGCAGTATTTT.

This clone was seen a handful of times. The CDR3 spells CASSVGGVGTEAFF. The CDR3 nucleotides are TGTGCCAGCAGCGTAGGGGGGGTAGGCACTGAAGCTTTCTTT. The J gene is TRBJ1-1, the V gene TRBV9; the D gene is possibly TRBD1 (5 bases). This CDR3 spans 14 amino acids. The V gene's germline CDR1 is SGDLS and CDR2 YYNGEE. Trimming left V 0 bases short and J 4 bases short, with 10 bases between.

V and J are TRBV6-1 and TRBJ2-3; 8 positions agree with TRBD2. The germline V gene encodes CDR1 MNHNS and CDR2 SASEGT. The J segment lost 1 base and the V segment lost 7 bases, leaving 1 base of the junction unmatched. There are 13 residues in the CDR3. The CDR3 reads CASKAGGTDTQYF. CDR3 nucleotides: TGTGCCAGCAAAGCGGGAGGCACAGATACGCAGTATTTT.

This chain uses TRBV28 with TRBJ1-3; the match to TRBD1 covers 9 bases. V trimming: 5 bases; J trimming: 0 bases; junction bases outside the gene matches: 11. Germline V gene sequence: CDR1 MDHEN, CDR2 SYDVKM. The CDR3 contains 18 residues. Here the CDR3 reads CASSTGQGRLISGNTIYF. Here the CDR3 DNA reads TGTGCCAGCAGTACAGGACAGGGGCGGCTCATCTCTGGAAACACCATATATTTT.

This clone was detected once. V is TRBV2 and J is TRBJ2-1; 8 bases match TRBD2. Germline CDR1 SNHLY, CDR2 FYNNEI. The CDR3 covers 15 residues. V lost 6 bases to trimming and J lost 5 bases; unmatched junction nucleotides: 9. The CDR3 sequence: CASRMGSGDHNEQFF. The CDR3 nucleotides read TGTGCCAGCAGGATGGGTAGCGGGGACCACAATGAGCAGTTCTTC.